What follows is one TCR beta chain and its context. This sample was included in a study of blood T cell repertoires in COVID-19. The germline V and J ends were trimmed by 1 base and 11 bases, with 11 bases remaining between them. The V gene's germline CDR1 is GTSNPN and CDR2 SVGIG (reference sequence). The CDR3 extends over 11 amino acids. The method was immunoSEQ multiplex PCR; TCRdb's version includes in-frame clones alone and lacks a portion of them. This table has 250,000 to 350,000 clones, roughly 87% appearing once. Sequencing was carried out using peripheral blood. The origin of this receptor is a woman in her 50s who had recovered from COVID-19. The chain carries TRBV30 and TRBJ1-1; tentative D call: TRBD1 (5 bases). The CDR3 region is CAWSGPGNAFF. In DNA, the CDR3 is TGTGCCTGGAGTGGTCCAGGGAACGCTTTCTTT.